What follows are 26 T cell receptor beta chains derived from one specimen sequenced in a study of molecular identifiers for immune sequencing clone quantification. TCRdb analysed the PCR reads with MiXCR anew, one entry per CDR3 protein. The sample comprises approximately 500,000 distinct CDR3 sequences, around 23% of which are singletons, and around 0.79% rests with the top ten. Material: naive CD8+ T cells from blood, with Jurkat cell RNA spiked in. The subset here: FACS-sorted CD8+CD4-CCR7+CD45RA+ naive T cells. These receptors came from a human donor in good health. Some libraries in this study had Jurkat cell RNA spiked in.

This clonotype was seen a handful of times. The chain has TRBV30 and TRBJ2-2; D uncertain. Trimming stripped 1 base from V and 3 bases from J, with 6 bases between. Looked up from germline, CDR1 is GTSNPN and CDR2 is SVGIG (reference sequence). This CDR3 is 13 amino acids long. The CDR3 DNA is TGTGCCTGGAGTGAAGTATACACCGGGGAGCTGTTTTTT. This gives the protein CAWSEVYTGELFF.

The table lists this clonotype with many counts. This sequence joins TRBV28 and TRBJ2-7; tentatively, D is TRBD2 (6 bases). This CDR3 region has 14 residues. V was trimmed by 5 bases and J by 4 bases, leaving 15 bases between them. CDR1 and CDR2 (germline): MDHEN, SYDVKM. The CDR3 DNA follows: TGTGCCAGCAGTCCTAAACTAGCCAGATACGAGCAGTACTTC. Its translation: CASSPKLARYEQYF. The full variable domain, completed using reference TRBV28 and TRBJ2-7, is DVKVTQSSRYLVKRTGEKVFLECVQDMDHENMFWYRQDPGLGLRLIYFSYDVKMKEKGDIPEGYSVSREKKERFSLILESASTNQTSMYLCASSPKLARYEQYFGPGTRLTVT.

Ten or more counts support this clonotype. V is TRBV7-9 and J is TRBJ1-6; 8 bases are a match to TRBD1. Per the germline V gene, CDR1 is SEHNR and CDR2 is FQNEAQ (reference sequence). Trimming took 5 bases from V and 9 from J; bases not matched to a gene: 9. The CDR3 runs 15 residues. The CDR3 nucleotides read TGTGCCAGCAGCCCCAAGACAGGGGTTGGTTCACCCCTCCACTTT. It encodes CASSPKTGVGSPLHF.

This clonotype was found many times. This CDR3 is CASSYGTGAVSTDTQYF. The CDR3 region has the DNA TGTGCCAGCAGTTACGGGACAGGGGCGGTTAGCACAGATACGCAGTATTTT. The genes are TRBV6-5 and TRBJ2-3; the match to TRBD1 covers 10 bases. Trimming took 2 bases from V and 0 from J; bases not matched to a gene: 5. Germline CDR1 and CDR2: MNHEY and SVGAGI. This CDR3 contains 17 residues.

Of note for this clonotype: A single base separates this from a much larger clone, so it may be a read error. CDR3 coding DNA: TGTGCCAGCAGTACCTTGACAGGCATCTACGAGCAGTACTTC. Amino acid sequence: CASSTLTGIYEQYF. The chain is built from TRBV6-6 and TRBJ2-7; the D gene is possibly TRBD1 (6 bases). CDR1 is MNHNY, CDR2 SVGAGI, per germline (reference sequence). Trimming pared 5 bases from V and 3 bases from J, leaving 14 bases between. This CDR3 is built from 14 residues.

This clonotype turned up a few times. The chain is built from TRBV13 and TRBJ1-2; tentatively, D is TRBD1 (6 bases). Between the trimmed V and J ends, which lost 5 bases and 4 bases, there was a span of 17 bases. This CDR3 is 15 amino acids long. CDR1 and CDR2 (germline): PRHDT, FYEKMQ (reference sequence). The CDR3 reads CASSRSTGSPYGYTF. Here the CDR3 DNA reads TGTGCCAGCAGCCGATCGACAGGTAGCCCCTATGGCTACACCTTC.

This clonotype was seen at least ten times. V usage is TRBV7-8 and J usage is TRBJ2-3; D is unclear. This CDR3 has 15 residues. V was pared by 4 bases and J by 0 bases, with 11 bases between. Germline CDR1 SGHVS, CDR2 FQNEAQ. This CDR3 reads CASSYTETSTDTQYF. For the CDR3, the DNA is TGTGCCAGCAGCTACACAGAAACTAGCACAGATACGCAGTATTTT.

This clonotype was detected once. Given the absence of the conserved phenylalanine or tryptophan at the CDR3 end, a read error is likely. The chain couples TRBV7-9 to TRBJ2-7, with D tentatively TRBD1 or TRBD2 (5 bases each). V was pared by 5 bases and J by 2 bases, with 10 bases between. This CDR3 is built from 13 residues. Germline V gene lookup returns CDR1 SEHNR and CDR2 FQNEAQ (reference sequence). CDR3 in DNA: TGTGCCAGCAGCGACCCGGGACCCTACGAGCAGTACCTC. The encoded protein is CASSDPGPYEQYL.

This clonotype was detected only a few times. J is TRBJ2-7 and V is TRBV27; the match to TRBD1 covers 10 bases. The CDR3 loop spans 15 amino acids. V gave up 6 bases and J gave up 2 bases; unmatched junction bases: 7. The V gene's germline CDR1 is MNHEY and CDR2 SMNVEV (reference sequence). This chain's CDR3 is CASRAEGQGPYEQYF. The DNA for the CDR3 is TGTGCCAGCAGAGCTGAGGGACAGGGGCCCTACGAGCAGTACTTC.

The chain couples TRBV6-2 or TRBV6-3 to TRBJ2-7; 10 positions agree with TRBD2. V shed 5 bases, J shed 5 bases, and the junction held 9 bases outside the gene matches. This CDR3 contains 15 residues. Germline lookup yields CDR1 MNHEY and CDR2 SVGEGT. The CDR3 protein is CASSLLFSGGHEQYF. The CDR3, as DNA: TGTGCCAGCAGTCTCCTATTTAGCGGGGGGCACGAGCAGTACTTC.

This chain uses TRBV4-3 with TRBJ1-3; 7 bases match TRBD1. With V trimmed by 4 bases and J by 0 bases, 12 bases remained unmatched. Germline values: CDR1 LGHNA, CDR2 YSLEER. The CDR3 totals 18 residues. The CDR3 DNA sequence: TGCGCCAGCAGCCCCAGTCGGGGACAGTATAGCTCTGGAAACACCATATATTTT. Translation: CASSPSRGQYSSGNTIYF.

This clonotype was counted a few times. V usage is TRBV15 and J usage is TRBJ1-3; unclear D gene. The CDR3 totals 14 residues. Between the trimmed V and J ends, which lost 6 bases and 0 bases, there was a span of 9 bases. Looked up from germline, CDR1 is LNHNV and CDR2 is YYDKDF (reference sequence). CDR3 bases: TGTGCCACCAGTAGCGGAAGCTCTGGAAACACCATATATTTT. Its protein product is CATSSGSSGNTIYF. Full variable domain (remainder filled in from reference TRBV15 and TRBJ1-3): DAMVIQNPRYQVTQFGKPVTLSCSQTLNHNVMYWYQQKSSQAPKLLFHYYDKDFNNEADTPDNFQSRRPNTSFCFLDIRSPGLGDTAMYLCATSSGSSGNTIYFGEGSWLTVV.

Details on this clonotype: A much larger clone lies a single base off, so this may be a read error. The chain recombines TRBV6-2 or TRBV6-3 with TRBJ2-5; no firm D call. The length of the CDR3 is 15 residues. V was clipped by 7 bases and J by 3 bases, with 18 bases between them. The germline V gene has CDR1 MNHEY and CDR2 SVGEGT. The CDR3 sequence: CASTSSPVKKETQYF. DNA for the CDR3: TGTGCCAGCACCTCGTCACCTGTCAAGAAAGAGACCCAGTACTTC.

This chain connects TRBV12-3 or TRBV12-4 to TRBJ2-2, with a tentative D call TRBD1 (6 bases). The V end was cut by 5 bases, the J end by 6 bases, with 7 bases between. The CDR3 sequence is 12 residues long. This CDR3 reads CASSEGAGELFF. CDR3 nucleotides: TGTGCCAGCAGTGAGGGGGCCGGGGAGCTGTTTTTT.

This clonotype was seen a handful of times. The chain couples TRBV12-3 or TRBV12-4 to TRBJ1-5; possibly TRBD1 for D (6 bases). Trimming cost V 3 bases and J 7 bases, with 13 bases left between them. The CDR3 spans 14 residues. The CDR3 reads CASSFGGAGQPQHF. CDR3 bases: TGTGCCAGCAGTTTCGGGGGGGCGGGGCAGCCCCAGCATTTT.

This clonotype was observed at least ten times. The chain couples TRBV20-1 to TRBJ2-4, with D hard to call. V was trimmed by 0 bases and J by 7 bases, leaving 10 bases between them. The CDR3 has 13 residues. CDR1 is DFQATT, CDR2 SNEGSKA, per germline (reference sequence). CDR3 bases: TGCAGTGCTAGAGACTATACGGCGAACATTCAGTACTTC. It codes for CSARDYTANIQYF.

Notes on this clonotype: Because the CDR3 is missing its conserved closing phenylalanine or tryptophan, this is likely a read error. J is TRBJ1-1 and V is TRBV6-1; no firm D call. The V and J ends lost 1 base and 3 bases respectively, with 12 bases between them. This CDR3 has 15 amino acids. Germline values: CDR1 MNHNS, CDR2 SASEGT. The CDR3 DNA reads TGTGCCAGCAGTGAAGAAGAGAGGCTGTACACTGAAGCTTTCATT. This encodes CASSEEERLYTEAFI.

This chain links TRBV10-3 with TRBJ2-3; no firm D call. V lost 8 bases and J 0 bases, leaving 9 bases between the germline ends. CDR3 size: 13 residues. The germline gives CDR1 ENHRY, CDR2 SYGVKD. Written as DNA, the CDR3 is TGTGCCATCGCCGGGCAGAGCACAGATACGCAGTATTTT. It yields the protein CAIAGQSTDTQYF.

With regard to this clonotype: Because it lacks the conserved phenylalanine or tryptophan at the end, this CDR3 is likely a read error. This chain connects TRBV4-3 to TRBJ2-7; 12 bases are a match to TRBD1. Germline V gene data show CDR1 as LGHNA and CDR2 as YSLEER. V dropped 0 bases and J dropped 4; count of bases not matched to a gene: 4. This CDR3 spans 16 amino acids. The CDR3 region is CASSQDRGQGAYEQYI. The CDR3 DNA sequence: TGCGCCAGCAGCCAAGATCGGGGACAGGGGGCATACGAGCAGTACATC.

V is TRBV7-9 and J is TRBJ2-1, with D maybe TRBD1 (5 bases). Trimming cost V 4 bases and J 5 bases, with 15 bases left between them. Germline V gives CDR1 SEHNR, CDR2 FQNEAQ (reference sequence). The CDR3 runs to 15 residues. The CDR3 is CASSSNVGADNEQFF. In DNA form, the CDR3 reads TGTGCCAGCAGCTCAAATGTTGGGGCAGACAATGAGCAGTTCTTC.

This clonotype showed up many times. The chain carries TRBV14 and TRBJ1-1; TRBD1 matches at 7 bases. J gave up 0 bases and V 1 base, and 2 bases lay outside the gene matches. The CDR3 runs to 15 residues. The germline V gene has CDR1 SGHDN and CDR2 FVKESK. This chain's CDR3 is CASSQVGTVNTEAFF. CDR3 coding DNA: TGTGCCAGCAGCCAAGTAGGGACAGTGAACACTGAAGCTTTCTTT.

This clonotype was observed many times. V usage is TRBV29-1 and J usage is TRBJ2-3, with a possible D match to TRBD1 (6 bases). The CDR3 consists of 16 residues. The ends were cut back, 0 bases at V and 4 bases at J, with 17 bases in the middle. The germline V gene has CDR1 SQVTM and CDR2 ANQGSEA. CDR3 region: CSVEDLGVGGSDTQYF. The CDR3 region has the DNA TGCAGCGTTGAAGATTTAGGGGTTGGGGGCTCAGATACGCAGTATTTT.

This sequence joins TRBV9 and TRBJ1-2; D not resolved. The CDR3 covers 15 residues. Germline V gives CDR1 SGDLS, CDR2 YYNGEE. V was shortened by 4 bases and J by 0 bases, with 13 bases between the two germline ends. CDR3 in DNA: TGTGCCAGCAGCCCAGACACGAGATCTAACTATGGCTACACCTTC. It codes for CASSPDTRSNYGYTF.

Comments on this clonotype: A junction boundary mismatches the germline segment, possibly from a read error. The V and J genes are TRBV4-1 and TRBJ1-5; no clear D gene. The CDR3 has 15 amino acids. CDR1 is MGHRA, CDR2 YSYEKL, per germline. CDR3 bases: TGCACCAGCAGCCAAGAACTGGGGAACAGTCAGCCCCAGCATTTT. Protein sequence: CTSSQELGNSQPQHF.

This clonotype showed up just a few times. The V call is TRBV7-8, the J call TRBJ1-4, with D maybe TRBD1 (5 bases). The CDR3 has 15 residues. V was pared by 2 bases and J by 8 bases, with 15 bases between. Germline assignment: CDR1 SGHVS and CDR2 FQNEAQ. CDR3 region: CASSLIRGEGEKLFF. In DNA form, the CDR3 reads TGTGCCAGCAGCTTAATACGCGGGGAGGGGGAAAAACTGTTTTTT.

The chain employs TRBV27 and TRBJ2-3, with a tentative D call TRBD1 (6 bases). Germline V gives CDR1 MNHEY, CDR2 SMNVEV (reference sequence). With 5 bases removed from V and 6 bases from J, the gap between germline ends came to 12 bases. The CDR3 contains 13 residues. In DNA, the CDR3 is TGTGCCAGCAGTCCCCGGACAGTCGATACGCAGTATTTT. Translation gives CASSPRTVDTQYF.